These 13 T cell receptor beta chains were sequenced from one sample in a study of T-cell memory formation after mild COVID-19. TCRdb re-called the 5' RACE reads through MiXCR, storing one row per CDR3 protein. Here the sample spans 150,000 to 200,000 distinct CDR3 sequences, 20% to 25% being singletons. Sample: PBMCs or a T cell subset sorted from them (not recorded which). All receptors derive from an adult woman who had mild COVID-19 (a few samples of this study predate the infection). Cell type and time point are not known.

The genes are TRBV20-1 and TRBJ2-3; no clear D gene. This CDR3 contains 14 residues. The germline V and J ends were trimmed by 0 bases and 2 bases, with 9 bases remaining between them. Germline loops: CDR1 DFQATT, CDR2 SNEGSKA (reference sequence). The CDR3 bases are TGCAGTGCTAGAGATCAACGGCTCACAGATACGCAGTATTTT. This codes for CSARDQRLTDTQYF.

This clonotype occurred a few times. CDR3 DNA sequence: TGTGCCAGCAGCTTAGGCGGGAGGGGCCACAATGAGCAGTTCTTC. It yields the protein CASSLGGRGHNEQFF. V gene TRBV13 combines with J gene TRBJ2-1, with 8 bases matching TRBD2. The CDR3 loop spans 15 amino acids. Germline V lookup: CDR1 PRHDT, CDR2 FYEKMQ (reference sequence). V lost 0 bases, J lost 5 bases, and 3 bases stayed unmatched.

As for this clonotype: Compared with germline, one end of the junction differs, possibly owing to a read error. The chain carries TRBV6-5 and TRBJ2-3; 8 nucleotides align to TRBD2. Germline values: CDR1 MNHEY, CDR2 SVGAGI. The length of the CDR3 is 17 residues. CDR3 loop: CGSSQELAGHSTDTQYF. Here the CDR3 DNA reads TGTGGCAGCAGTCAGGAGCTAGCGGGTCATTCCACAGATACGCAGTATTTT.

The chain is built from TRBV29-1 and TRBJ2-7; 10 bases line up with TRBD1. Germline CDR1 reads SQVTM; CDR2 reads ANQGSEA. The J segment lost 3 bases and the V segment lost 4 bases, leaving 9 bases of the junction unmatched. The CDR3 is 15 amino acids. In nucleotides, the CDR3 is TGCAGCGTTGTCCCCCAGGACAGGGGGGTCTACGAGCAGTACTTC. Protein sequence: CSVVPQDRGVYEQYF.

This clonotype was seen more than once but under ten times. The V call is TRBV7-9, the J call TRBJ2-1; the match to TRBD2 covers 14 bases. V lost 4 bases, J lost 8 bases, and 10 bases stayed unmatched. CDR3 size: 17 residues. CDR1 is SEHNR and CDR2 is FQNEAQ in the germline V gene (reference sequence). The CDR3 bases are TGTGCCAGCAGCTCCCCTCCCCAGACTAGCGGGAGGGATGAGCAGTTCTTC. As protein: CASSSPPQTSGRDEQFF.

The V gene is TRBV5-5, the J gene TRBJ2-3, with unresolved D. CDR3 length: 12 residues. Germline V gives CDR1 SGHKS, CDR2 YYEKEE (reference sequence). Between the trimmed V and J ends, which lost 5 bases and 4 bases, there was a span of 8 bases. CDR3 in DNA: TGTGCCAGCAGTCCGTACGCAGATACGCAGTATTTT. Translated, it gives CASSPYADTQYF.

This clonotype has at least ten counts. The chain links TRBV9 to TRBJ2-3; 9 positions match TRBD2. The CDR3 consists of 13 residues. Germline CDR1 and CDR2: SGDLS and YYNGEE. Trimming cost V 5 bases and J 5 bases; bases outside gene matches: 3. In nucleotides, the CDR3 is TGTGCCAGCAGGGGACTAGCAGGAGATACGCAGTATTTT. It is translated as CASRGLAGDTQYF. The whole variable domain, filled in from reference TRBV9 and TRBJ2-3, reads DSGVTQTPKHLITATGQRVTLRCSPRSGDLSVYWYQQSLDQGLQFLIQYYNGEERAKGNILERFSAQQFPDLHSELNLSSLELGDSALYFCASRGLAGDTQYFGPGTRLTVL.

CDR3 protein: CASSDMTAQYF. The CDR3 DNA follows: TGTGCCAGCAGCGACATGACAGCTCAGTACTTC. This chain links TRBV5-5 with TRBJ2-4; perhaps TRBD1 as D (5 bases). V shed 4 bases and J shed 12 bases, with 11 bases lying between them. The germline gives CDR1 SGHKS, CDR2 YYEKEE (reference sequence). There are 11 residues in the CDR3.

This clonotype was seen only a few times. The J gene is TRBJ2-1, the V gene TRBV5-4, with 10 nucleotides matching TRBD2. The CDR3 totals 15 residues. From germline, CDR1 is SGHNT and CDR2 YYREEE (reference sequence). V gave up 7 bases and J gave up 8 bases; unmatched junction bases: 12. The CDR3 here is CASRWASGSPDEQFF. The CDR3 DNA sequence: TGTGCCAGCCGGTGGGCTAGCGGGAGTCCTGATGAGCAGTTCTTC.

This clonotype was seen many times. This sequence joins TRBV7-9 and TRBJ2-2; TRBD2 aligns across 7 bases. The CDR3 runs 16 residues. With 5 bases clipped from V and 3 bases from J, the junction kept 9 bases outside the gene matches. Germline assignment: CDR1 SEHNR and CDR2 FQNEAQ (reference sequence). In nucleotides, the CDR3 is TGTGCCAGCAGCCCTTCTCTTAGCGGGTACACCGGGGAGCTGTTTTTT. Protein sequence: CASSPSLSGYTGELFF.

This clonotype was seen a handful of times. The rearrangement links TRBV7-9 to TRBJ2-7, with 14 positions matching TRBD2. The trim removed 3 bases at V and 4 bases at J, leaving 2 bases unmatched. This CDR3 is built from 15 residues. Per germline, CDR1 SEHNR and CDR2 FQNEAQ (reference sequence). CDR3 nucleotide sequence: TGTGCCAGCAGCTTGGGACTAGCGGGAGTATACGAGCAGTACTTC. Translated, it gives CASSLGLAGVYEQYF.

This clonotype was observed a handful of times. The chain is built from TRBV12-3 or TRBV12-4 and TRBJ1-1, with D possibly being TRBD1 (5 bases). The CDR3 loop spans 16 amino acids. V was cut by 0 bases and J by 6 bases, with 17 bases left in between. The CDR3 region is CASSLALSRAYAEAFF. The CDR3 DNA is TGTGCCAGCAGTTTAGCGCTTTCCAGGGCGTATGCTGAAGCTTTCTTT.

This clonotype was detected a few times. The V gene is TRBV9, the J gene TRBJ1-1; D gene uncertain. V was pared by 3 bases and J by 1 base, with 10 bases between. The V gene's germline CDR1 is SGDLS and CDR2 YYNGEE. There are 14 residues in the CDR3. The CDR3 loop reads CASSEDNSNTEAFF. CDR3 bases: TGTGCCAGCAGCGAAGATAACTCGAACACTGAAGCTTTCTTT.